The clone carrying this TCR beta chain was seen repeatedly, ten times or more. Trimming cost V 0 bases and J 0 bases; bases outside gene matches: 3. CDR3 length: 16 residues. Germline V CDR1 and CDR2: SGHKS, YYEKEE (reference sequence). The sample belongs to a study of blood T cells in healthy people across ages. Combining a sample-barcoded 5' primer with a J-beta primer mix, a second PCR ran for roughly 6 to 12 cycles. TCRdb used MiXCR to reprocess the 5' RACE reads, holding one entry per CDR3 protein. The data contain about 640,000 distinct CDR3 sequences, approximately 30% of them seen just once; the ten biggest clones take up about 15%. They isolated at least 6 million PBMCs from each sample.

This sequence was found in a woman of 80 years or more in good health. This chain links TRBV5-5 with TRBJ2-3; 8 bases agree with TRBD2. The sample was blood. The CDR3 sequence is CASSLVGGGSTDTQYF. Here the CDR3 DNA reads TGTGCCAGCAGCTTGGTCGGGGGGGGCAGCACAGATACGCAGTATTTT.